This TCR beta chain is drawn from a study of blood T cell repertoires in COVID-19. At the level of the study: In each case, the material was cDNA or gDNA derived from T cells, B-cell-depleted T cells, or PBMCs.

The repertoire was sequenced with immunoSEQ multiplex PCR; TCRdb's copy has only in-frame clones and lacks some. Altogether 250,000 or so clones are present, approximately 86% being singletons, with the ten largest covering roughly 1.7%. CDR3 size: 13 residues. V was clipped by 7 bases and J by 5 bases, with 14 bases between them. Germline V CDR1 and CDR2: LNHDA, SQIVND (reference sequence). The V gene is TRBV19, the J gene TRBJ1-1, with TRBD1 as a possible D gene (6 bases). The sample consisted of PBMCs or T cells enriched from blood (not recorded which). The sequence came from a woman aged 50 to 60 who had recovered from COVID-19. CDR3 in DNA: TGTGCCAGTAACGGACAGTTGAGGACTGAAGCTTTCTTT. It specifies CASNGQLRTEAFF.